What follows are 27 T cell receptor beta chains derived from one specimen sequenced in a study of blood T cell repertoires in COVID-19. Data came from immunoSEQ multiplex PCR; TCRdb stores just in-frame clones and leaves some out. The table shows 70,000 or so clones, with around 87% occurring only once. The specimen sequenced was peripheral blood. Every receptor here comes from a man between 40 and 49 years old with COVID-19, enrolled during active disease.

V usage is TRBV10-3 and J usage is TRBJ2-7; weak D call: TRBD1 (6 bases). There are 15 residues in the CDR3. CDR1 is ENHRY, CDR2 SYGVKD, per germline. The germline V and J ends were trimmed by 10 bases and 2 bases, with 21 bases remaining between them. CDR3 region: CATVVNQGTPYEQYF. In DNA form, the CDR3 reads TGTGCCACCGTTGTCAACCAGGGGACCCCCTACGAGCAGTACTTC.

J is TRBJ2-3 and V is TRBV6-1; tentative D call: TRBD1 (6 bases). Trimming took off 4 bases at V and 3 bases at J, with 17 bases between the two ends. This CDR3 is 16 amino acids long. Per the germline V gene, CDR1 is MNHNS and CDR2 is SASEGT. The CDR3 coding sequence is TGTGCCAGCAGTGGTTCGACAGGTGGCGGGACAGATACGCAGTATTTT. This encodes CASSGSTGGGTDTQYF.

V and J are TRBV11-2 and TRBJ2-3, with D uncertain. Germline CDR1 is SGHAT and CDR2 is FQNNGV. Trimming removed 1 base at V and 7 bases at J, with 12 bases between. The CDR3 has 14 amino acids. The CDR3: CASSLGVSRNTQYF. The CDR3, as DNA: TGTGCCAGCAGCTTAGGTGTTTCCAGAAATACGCAGTATTTT.

V and J are TRBV4-1 and TRBJ1-1; 7 bases are a match to TRBD1. The CDR3 has 19 amino acids. V was pared by 2 bases and J by 3 bases, with 18 bases of the junction left unmatched. Germline lookup yields CDR1 MGHRA and CDR2 YSYEKL. CDR3 bases: TGCGCCAGCAGCCAAAACTCCAAAGGCCGCAGGGGGTATCACACTGAAGCTTTCTTT. Translating it yields CASSQNSKGRRGYHTEAFF.

The gene calls are TRBV2 and TRBJ2-2; possible D gene TRBD1, 6 bases. V dropped 7 bases and J dropped 7 bases, with 16 bases sitting between them. Germline V gene data show CDR1 as SNHLY and CDR2 as FYNNEI. This CDR3 is 14 amino acids long. In nucleotides, the CDR3 is TGTGCCAGCAATGACAGGAAGGGGGACGGGGAGCTGTTTTTT. Its protein is CASNDRKGDGELFF.

CDR3 loop: CASSQDPLAGGSTDTQYF. The CDR3 nucleotides are TGCGCCAGCAGCCAAGATCCGCTAGCGGGGGGTTCCACAGATACGCAGTATTTT. V is TRBV4-1 and J is TRBJ2-3; TRBD2 agrees at 11 bases. The CDR3 has 18 amino acids. From germline, CDR1 is MGHRA and CDR2 YSYEKL. V was clipped by 0 bases and J by 2 bases; unmatched bases: 7.

V usage is TRBV12-3 or TRBV12-4 and J usage is TRBJ1-1; 9 bases line up with TRBD1. This CDR3 is 13 amino acids long. V dropped 6 bases and J dropped 7; count of bases not matched to a gene: 6. The chain's CDR3 is CASRYTGGGEAFF. In DNA, the CDR3 is TGTGCCAGCAGGTATACAGGGGGCGGTGAAGCTTTCTTT.

The chain is built from TRBV4-2 and TRBJ2-3; the match to TRBD2 covers 16 bases. Trimming removed 2 bases from V and 3 bases from J; junction bases left unmatched: 2. Germline V gene sequence: CDR1 LGHNA, CDR2 YNFKEQ. This CDR3 has 17 residues. CDR3 bases: TGTGCCAGCAGCCAACAGGGACTAGCGGGGGGGACAGATACGCAGTATTTT. This encodes CASSQQGLAGGTDTQYF.

The chain couples TRBV5-4 to TRBJ2-7; 8 bases fit TRBD2. The ends lost 2 bases at V and 2 bases at J; junction bases unmatched: 3. CDR1 is SGHNT, CDR2 YYREEE, per germline (reference sequence). CDR3 length: 14 amino acids. The DNA of the CDR3 is TGTGCCAGCAGCTTTGAGCGGGGGCCCTACGAGCAGTACTTC. It specifies CASSFERGPYEQYF.

As DNA, the CDR3 is TGCAGCGTTTACAGGGGAAAAGATACGCAGTATTTT. Translated, it gives CSVYRGKDTQYF. The gene calls are TRBV29-1 and TRBJ2-3; TRBD1 aligns across 7 bases. Germline V gene data show CDR1 as SQVTM and CDR2 as ANQGSEA. The V gene end was trimmed by 5 bases and the J gene end by 5 bases; junction bases not matched to a gene: 4. The length of the CDR3 is 12 residues.

The chain has TRBV6-6 and TRBJ2-1, with 7 bases that match TRBD1. V shed 0 bases and J 6 bases; nucleotides not matched to a gene: 5. The V gene's germline CDR1 is MNHNY and CDR2 SVGAGI (reference sequence). CDR3 size: 15 residues. CDR3 DNA sequence: TGTGCCAGCAGTTACTCAAAGACAGGGCCCAATGAGCAGTTCTTC. It codes for CASSYSKTGPNEQFF.

The chain joins TRBV19 to TRBJ2-1; 16 nucleotides line up with TRBD2. The CDR3 is 20 amino acids. Germline CDR1 is LNHDA and CDR2 is SQIVND (reference sequence). V lost 5 bases, J lost 3 bases, and 13 bases stayed unmatched. The CDR3 sequence: CASSSPGLAGGQGFYNEQFF. The DNA for the CDR3 is TGTGCCAGTAGTTCACCGGGACTAGCGGGGGGGCAAGGATTCTACAATGAGCAGTTCTTC.

The chain joins TRBV5-1 to TRBJ1-6; D is unclear. The V and J ends lost 2 bases and 0 bases respectively, with 6 bases between them. From germline, CDR1 is SGHRS and CDR2 YFSETQ. This CDR3 has 15 residues. The CDR3 bases are TGCGCCAGCAGCTTACTGAGCTCCTATAATTCACCCCTCCACTTT. This gives the protein CASSLLSSYNSPLHF. Full variable domain (remainder filled in from reference TRBV5-1 and TRBJ1-6): KAGVTQTPRYLIKTRGQQVTLSCSPISGHRSVSWYQQTPGQGLQFLFEYFSETQRNKGNFPGRFSGRQFSNSRSEMNVSTLELGDSALYLCASSLLSSYNSPLHFGNGTRLTVT.

The rearrangement joins TRBV13 to TRBJ1-2, with D maybe TRBD1 (5 bases). Germline loops: CDR1 PRHDT, CDR2 FYEKMQ (reference sequence). Trimming cost V 5 bases and J 8 bases, with 24 bases left between them. The CDR3 spans 16 residues. The DNA for the CDR3 is TGTGCCAGCAGCGGACGGCCGGGGGGGACGCTGCCGGGCTACACCTTC. Amino acid sequence: CASSGRPGGTLPGYTF.

The CDR3 region is CASSPGLAGGLGTDTQYF. The CDR3, as DNA: TGTGCCAGTAGTCCCGGACTAGCGGGGGGGCTAGGCACAGATACGCAGTATTTT. The chain uses TRBV19 and TRBJ2-3; 15 nucleotides match TRBD2. The V gene end was trimmed by 5 bases and the J gene end by 1 base; junction bases not matched to a gene: 7. Germline assignment: CDR1 LNHDA and CDR2 SQIVND (reference sequence). The CDR3 sequence is 18 residues long. The complete variable domain, with remaining parts taken from reference TRBV19 and TRBJ2-3, reads DGGITQSPKYLFRKEGQNVTLSCEQNLNHDAMYWYRQDPGQGLRLIYYSQIVNDFQKGDIAEGYSVSREKKESFPLTVTSAQKNPTAFYLCASSPGLAGGLGTDTQYFGPGTRLTVL.

The chain has TRBV28 and TRBJ1-2, with TRBD1 matching 11 bases. CDR3 length: 15 amino acids. Germline CDR1 and CDR2: MDHEN and SYDVKM. V lost 6 bases and J lost 6; bases outside the gene matches: 9. CDR3 protein: CASSSGQGGLHGYTF. The CDR3 region has the DNA TGTGCCAGCAGCTCGGGACAGGGGGGTTTACATGGCTACACCTTC.

Sample share makes this clone large (0.1 to 1%). The chain is built from TRBV2 and TRBJ2-1; D unclear. Germline CDR1 reads SNHLY; CDR2 reads FYNNEI. The CDR3 is 12 residues long. The V end was cut by 6 bases, the J end by 6 bases, with 9 bases between. The CDR3 region has the DNA TGTGCCAGCAGCCTTGGAGCCAATGAGCAGTTCTTC. The encoded protein is CASSLGANEQFF.

This rearrangement joins TRBV11-3 to TRBJ2-3, with D possibly TRBD2 on 7 matching bases. The CDR3 has 17 amino acids. The V end was cut by 1 base, the J end by 4 bases, with 18 bases between. Germline CDR1 is SGHNT and CDR2 is YENEEA. In DNA, the CDR3 is TGTGCCAGCAGCTTAGCCCCTGAAAGGGGGGGAGCAGATACGCAGTATTTT. This encodes CASSLAPERGGADTQYF.

The rearrangement links TRBV6-5 to TRBJ1-2; D gene unclear. V was shortened by 11 bases and J by 8 bases, with 18 bases between the two germline ends. The germline V gene encodes CDR1 MNHEY and CDR2 SVGAGI. The length of the CDR3 is 12 residues. Here the CDR3 reads CAGSRESRGYTF. Written as DNA, the CDR3 is TGTGCCGGTTCTAGGGAGTCCCGGGGCTACACCTTC.

CDR3 DNA sequence: TGCGCCAGCAGCGCCGGGACAGATTACGAGCAGTACTTC. Translated: CASSAGTDYEQYF. The rearrangement links TRBV10-1 to TRBJ2-7, with 7 bases aligning to TRBD1. This CDR3 spans 13 amino acids. The germline V gene has CDR1 WNHNN and CDR2 SYGVQD (reference sequence). V trimming: 6 bases; J trimming: 4 bases; junction bases outside the gene matches: 6.

A few counts support this clone. This chain links TRBV2 with TRBJ2-1; TRBD2 matches at 9 bases. The CDR3 runs to 15 residues. The V and J ends lost 2 bases and 5 bases, in that order; junction bases with no gene match: 4. Germline V gives CDR1 SNHLY, CDR2 FYNNEI. The chain's CDR3 is CASSELERGDNEQFF. CDR3 DNA: TGTGCCAGCAGTGAACTAGAGCGGGGGGACAATGAGCAGTTCTTC.

This chain joins TRBV2 and TRBJ1-1; D might be TRBD1 (6 bases). The CDR3 runs 14 residues. Deletions cut 5 bases from V and 3 bases from J, with 13 bases between. Germline V lookup: CDR1 SNHLY, CDR2 FYNNEI. The CDR3 sequence is CASSLLGGDTEAFF. CDR3 coding DNA: TGTGCCAGCAGTCTACTAGGGGGGGACACTGAAGCTTTCTTT.

The V gene is TRBV4-2, the J gene TRBJ2-7; tentative D call: TRBD1 (6 bases). Trimming stripped 3 bases from V and 0 bases from J, with 9 bases between. The CDR3 is made up of 14 amino acids. The germline CDR1 and CDR2 sequences are LGHNA and YNFKEQ. This CDR3 is CASSHRGSSYEQYF. The CDR3, as DNA: TGTGCCAGCAGCCACAGGGGAAGCTCCTACGAGCAGTACTTC.

The sample holds one count of this clone. The chain uses TRBV10-3 and TRBJ2-1, with 7 positions matching TRBD2. CDR1 is ENHRY, CDR2 SYGVKD, per germline. The V segment lost 0 bases and the J segment 10 bases; nucleotides outside the gene matches: 0. The CDR3 loop spans 12 amino acids. DNA of the CDR3: TGTGCCATCAGTGAGTCGGGGGGGGAGCAGTTCTTC. Its protein is CAISESGGEQFF.

V usage is TRBV3-1 (or the pseudogene TRBV3-2) and J usage is TRBJ2-3, with 13 bases matching TRBD2. This CDR3 comprises 18 residues. Unmatched junction bases numbered 7, after V lost 4 bases and J lost 0 bases. The V gene's germline CDR1 is LGHDT and CDR2 YNNKEL (reference sequence). CDR3 nucleotide sequence: TGTGCCAGCAGCCGATGGACTAGCGGGGGAACTAGCACAGATACGCAGTATTTT. Amino acids: CASSRWTSGGTSTDTQYF.

V gene TRBV7-3 combines with J gene TRBJ2-1; 9 bases fit TRBD2. There are 17 residues in the CDR3. V was clipped by 4 bases and J by 0 bases; unmatched bases: 7. The germline V gene has CDR1 SGHTA and CDR2 FQGTGA. CDR3 in amino acids: CASSSSGGPFSYNEQFF. CDR3 sequence (DNA): TGTGCCAGCAGCTCCAGCGGGGGGCCCTTCTCCTACAATGAGCAGTTCTTC.

The chain links TRBV7-6 to TRBJ2-2, with 10 bases that match TRBD2. CDR1 is SGHVS, CDR2 FNYEAQ, per germline. The CDR3 covers 16 residues. V was pared by 7 bases and J by 3 bases, with 8 bases of the junction left unmatched. The CDR3 spells CASKSSGGSYTGELFF. The CDR3 nucleotides are TGTGCCAGCAAAAGTAGCGGGGGGTCGTACACCGGGGAGCTGTTTTTT.